These 5 T cell receptor beta chains share one sample of origin, sequenced in a study of blood T cell repertoires in COVID-19. Data came from immunoSEQ multiplex PCR; TCRdb stores just in-frame clones and leaves some out. The profile shows 300,000 or so clones, roughly 90% of them singletons. Sequencing was performed on peripheral blood. The receptors shown here come from a young man who had recovered from COVID-19.

This chain links TRBV10-3 with TRBJ2-3; 11 bases are shared with TRBD1. Trimming removed 4 bases from V and 2 bases from J; junction bases left unmatched: 5. The CDR3 runs to 16 residues. Germline V lookup: CDR1 ENHRY, CDR2 SYGVKD. The CDR3 region is CAISAPDRGLTDTQYF. Written as DNA, the CDR3 is TGTGCCATCAGTGCTCCGGACAGGGGGCTCACAGATACGCAGTATTTT.

This rearrangement joins TRBV7-9 to TRBJ2-7; 16 bases fit TRBD2. V gave up 3 bases and J gave up 6 bases; unmatched junction bases: 5. CDR3 size: 16 residues. Germline values: CDR1 SEHNR, CDR2 FQNEAQ (reference sequence). The CDR3 sequence: CASSFAGTSGRGEQYF. The CDR3 DNA reads as TGTGCCAGCAGCTTCGCCGGGACTAGCGGGAGGGGCGAGCAGTACTTC.

This rearrangement joins TRBV11-2 to TRBJ2-3, with 7 bases aligning to TRBD2. The CDR3 length is 16 residues. Germline V lookup: CDR1 SGHAT, CDR2 FQNNGV. With 3 bases clipped from V and 2 bases from J, the junction kept 8 bases outside the gene matches. The CDR3 region has the DNA TGTGCCAGCAGCTTGATTGGGGGGGAGTACACAGATACGCAGTATTTT. Translating it yields CASSLIGGEYTDTQYF.

This chain joins TRBV7-6 and TRBJ2-2; D possibly corresponds to TRBD2 (7 bases). This CDR3 spans 12 amino acids. The ends were cut back, 3 bases at V and 11 bases at J, with 10 bases in the middle. CDR1 SGHVS and CDR2 FNYEAQ come from the germline V gene. The DNA for the CDR3 is TGTGCCAGCAGCTTGCGGGGGCTTGAGCTGTTTTTT. It is translated as CASSLRGLELFF.

The J gene is TRBJ2-7, the V gene TRBV3-1 (or the pseudogene TRBV3-2); 8 bases are a match to TRBD1. The CDR3 is made up of 12 amino acids. V gave up 5 bases and J gave up 4 bases; unmatched junction bases: 1. Germline lookup yields CDR1 LGHDT and CDR2 YNNKEL (reference sequence). CDR3 in amino acids: CASSDRGYEQYF. In DNA form, the CDR3 reads TGTGCCAGCAGCGACAGGGGTTACGAGCAGTACTTC.